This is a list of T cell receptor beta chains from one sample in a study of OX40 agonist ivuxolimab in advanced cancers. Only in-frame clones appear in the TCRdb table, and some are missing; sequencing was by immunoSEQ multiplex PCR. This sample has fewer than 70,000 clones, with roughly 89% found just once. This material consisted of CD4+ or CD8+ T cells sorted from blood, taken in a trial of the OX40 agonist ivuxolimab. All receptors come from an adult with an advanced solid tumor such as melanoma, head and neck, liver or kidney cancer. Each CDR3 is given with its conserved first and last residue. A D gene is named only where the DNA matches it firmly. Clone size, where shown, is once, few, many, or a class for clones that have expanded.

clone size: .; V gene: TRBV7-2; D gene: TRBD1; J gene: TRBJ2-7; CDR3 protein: CASSRPGQGVHEQYF; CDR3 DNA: TGTGCCAGCAGCCGACCCGGCCAGGGGGTCCACGAGCAGTACTTC
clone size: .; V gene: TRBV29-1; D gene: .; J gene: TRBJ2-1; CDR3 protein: CSAGRQGSYNEQFF; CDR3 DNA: TGCAGCGCCGGGAGACAGGGCTCCTACAATGAGCAGTTCTTC
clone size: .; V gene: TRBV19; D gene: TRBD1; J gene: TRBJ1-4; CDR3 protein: CASSTTGRNEKLFF; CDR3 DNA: TGTGCCAGTAGTACGACAGGGCGAAATGAAAAACTGTTTTTT
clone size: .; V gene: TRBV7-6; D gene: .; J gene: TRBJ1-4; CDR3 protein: CASSLGQLTTNEKLFF; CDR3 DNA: TGTGCCAGCAGCTTAGGGCAGTTAACAACTAATGAAAAACTGTTTTTT
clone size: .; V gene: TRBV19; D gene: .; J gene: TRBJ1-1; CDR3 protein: CASSPEGYSGTEAFF; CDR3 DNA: TGTGCCAGTAGTCCCGAAGGATACTCGGGTACTGAAGCTTTCTTT
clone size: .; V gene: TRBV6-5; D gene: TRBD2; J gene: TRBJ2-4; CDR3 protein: CASRPGGVQAQYF; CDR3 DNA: TGTGCCAGCAGACCGGGGGGAGTCCAGGCTCAGTACTTC
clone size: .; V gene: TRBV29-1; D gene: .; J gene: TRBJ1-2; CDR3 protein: CSVAVGVQGYTF; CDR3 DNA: TGCAGCGTTGCCGTGGGGGTGCAGGGCTACACCTTC
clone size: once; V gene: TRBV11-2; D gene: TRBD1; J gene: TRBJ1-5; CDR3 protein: CASSLDADRVNQPQHF; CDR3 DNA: TGTGCCAGCAGCTTAGACGCGGACAGGGTGAATCAGCCCCAGCATTTT
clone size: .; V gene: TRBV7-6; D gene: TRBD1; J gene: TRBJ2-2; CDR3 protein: CASSRDRLAGELFF; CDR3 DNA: TGTGCCAGCAGCCGGGACAGGCTTGCCGGGGAGCTGTTTTTT
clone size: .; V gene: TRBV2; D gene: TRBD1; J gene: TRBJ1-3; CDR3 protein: CAGGTASYSGNTIYF; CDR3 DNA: TGTGCCGGTGGGACAGCTAGCTACTCTGGAAACACCATATATTTT
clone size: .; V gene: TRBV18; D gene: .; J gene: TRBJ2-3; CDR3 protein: CASSFMEVPITDTQYF; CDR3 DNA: TGTGCCAGCTCCTTTATGGAGGTACCCATCACAGATACGCAGTATTTT
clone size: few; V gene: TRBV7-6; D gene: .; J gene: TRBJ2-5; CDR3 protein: CASSLGLGETQYF; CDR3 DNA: TGTGCCAGCAGCTTGGGTTTGGGGGAGACCCAGTACTTC
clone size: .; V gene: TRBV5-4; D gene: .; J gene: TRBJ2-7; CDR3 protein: CASSFGTQLGSSYEQYF; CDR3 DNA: TGTGCCAGCAGCTTCGGAACCCAGCTAGGAAGCTCCTACGAGCAGTACTTC
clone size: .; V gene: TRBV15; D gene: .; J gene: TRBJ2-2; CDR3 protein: CATSRDSRSSVPGELFF; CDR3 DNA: TGTGCCACCAGCAGAGATTCCCGATCCTCGGTCCCCGGGGAGCTGTTTTTT
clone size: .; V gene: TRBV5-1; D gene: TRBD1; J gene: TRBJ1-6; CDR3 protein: CASSSGQGGNSPLHF; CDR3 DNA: TGCGCCAGCAGCTCCGGACAGGGCGGTAATTCACCCCTCCACTTT
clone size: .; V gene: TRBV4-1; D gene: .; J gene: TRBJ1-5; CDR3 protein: CASSQEGDTYQPQHF; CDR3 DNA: TGCGCCAGCAGCCAAGAGGGGGACACTTATCAGCCCCAGCATTTT
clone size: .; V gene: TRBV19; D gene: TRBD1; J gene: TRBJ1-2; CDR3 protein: CASRTTPTGTGRGYTF; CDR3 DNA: TGTGCCAGTAGAACAACCCCTACCGGGACAGGACGGGGCTACACCTTC
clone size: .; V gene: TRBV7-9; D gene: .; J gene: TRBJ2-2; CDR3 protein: CASSLIEAGELFF; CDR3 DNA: TGTGCCAGCAGCTTAATAGAAGCCGGGGAGCTGTTTTTT
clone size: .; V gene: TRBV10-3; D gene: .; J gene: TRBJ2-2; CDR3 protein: CAISADREGNTGELFF; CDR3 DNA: TGTGCCATCAGCGCCGACAGGGAGGGGAACACCGGGGAGCTGTTTTTT
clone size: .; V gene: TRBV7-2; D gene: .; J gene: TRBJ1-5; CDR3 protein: CASSLESRPTNQPQHF; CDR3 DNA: TGTGCCAGCAGCTTAGAGTCGCGACCGACCAATCAGCCCCAGCATTTT
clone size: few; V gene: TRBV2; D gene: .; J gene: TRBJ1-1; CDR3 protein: CASRLTANTEAFF; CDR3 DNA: TGTGCCAGCCGGTTGACGGCGAACACTGAAGCTTTCTTT
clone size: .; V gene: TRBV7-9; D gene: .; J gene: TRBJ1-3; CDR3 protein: CASGVSGSGNTIYF; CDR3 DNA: TGTGCCAGCGGAGTCAGCGGGTCTGGAAACACCATATATTTT
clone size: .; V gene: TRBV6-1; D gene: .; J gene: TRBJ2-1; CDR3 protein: CASSPPPVGGDEQFF; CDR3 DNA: TGTGCCAGCAGCCCTCCCCCCGTAGGAGGCGATGAGCAGTTCTTC
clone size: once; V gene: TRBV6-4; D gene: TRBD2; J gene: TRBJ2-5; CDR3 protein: CASSESSGAVETQYF; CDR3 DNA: TGTGCCAGCAGTGAATCTAGCGGGGCTGTCGAGACCCAGTACTTC
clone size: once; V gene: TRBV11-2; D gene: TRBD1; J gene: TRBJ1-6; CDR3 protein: CATSGGYNSPLHF; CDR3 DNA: TGTGCCACCTCAGGGGGCTATAATTCACCCCTCCACTTT
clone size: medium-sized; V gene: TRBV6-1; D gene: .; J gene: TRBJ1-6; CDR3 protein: CASRTEWRYSPLHF; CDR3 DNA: TGTGCCAGCAGAACAGAATGGAGGTATTCACCCCTCCACTTT
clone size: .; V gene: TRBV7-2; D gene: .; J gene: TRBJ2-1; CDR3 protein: CASSLGSLGEQFF; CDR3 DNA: TGTGCCAGCAGCTTGGGAAGCTTGGGGGAGCAGTTCTTC
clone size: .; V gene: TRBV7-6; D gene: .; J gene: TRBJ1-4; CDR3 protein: CASSMGGGNEKLFF; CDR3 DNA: TGTGCCAGCAGCATGGGAGGAGGAAATGAAAAACTGTTTTTT
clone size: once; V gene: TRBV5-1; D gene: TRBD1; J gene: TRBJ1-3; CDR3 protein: CASSMGQGVMGNTIYF; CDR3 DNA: TGCGCCAGCAGCATGGGACAGGGAGTTATGGGAAACACCATATATTTT
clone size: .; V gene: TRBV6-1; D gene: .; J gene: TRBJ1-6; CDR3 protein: CASMEVTNSPLHF; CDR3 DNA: TGTGCCAGCATGGAGGTCACGAATTCACCCCTCCACTTT
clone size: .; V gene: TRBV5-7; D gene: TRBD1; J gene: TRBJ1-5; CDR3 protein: CASSLAGTGSTYQPQHF; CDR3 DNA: TGTGCCAGCAGCCTGGCCGGGACAGGGTCCACCTATCAGCCCCAGCATTTT
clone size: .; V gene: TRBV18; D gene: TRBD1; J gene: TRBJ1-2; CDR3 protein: CASSPRQGPTVYGYTF; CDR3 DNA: TGTGCCAGCTCACCAAGACAGGGACCAACCGTCTATGGCTACACCTTC
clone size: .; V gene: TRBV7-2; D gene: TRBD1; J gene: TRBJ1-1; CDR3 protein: CASSSQGWEGTEAFF; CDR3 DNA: TGTGCCAGCAGCTCACAGGGGTGGGAAGGCACTGAAGCTTTCTTT
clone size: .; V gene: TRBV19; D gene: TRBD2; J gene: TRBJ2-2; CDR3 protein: CASSMTSANTGELFF; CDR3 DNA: TGTGCCAGTAGTATGACTAGCGCGAACACCGGGGAGCTGTTTTTT
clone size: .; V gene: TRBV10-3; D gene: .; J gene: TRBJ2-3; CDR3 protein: CAISESSRGTDTQYF; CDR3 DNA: TGTGCCATCAGTGAGTCGAGTAGGGGGACAGATACGCAGTATTTT
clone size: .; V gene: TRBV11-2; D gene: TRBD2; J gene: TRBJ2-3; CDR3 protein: CASSLNGGAWTDTQYF; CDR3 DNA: TGTGCCAGCAGCTTAAACGGGGGGGCCTGGACAGATACGCAGTATTTT
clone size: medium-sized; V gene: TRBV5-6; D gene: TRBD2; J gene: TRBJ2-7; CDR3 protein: CASSLAPSGGGEQYF; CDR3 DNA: TGTGCCAGCAGCTTGGCCCCTAGCGGGGGGGGTGAGCAGTACTTC
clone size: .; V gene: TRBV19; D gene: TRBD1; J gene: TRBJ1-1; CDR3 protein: CASSHGQVNTEAFF; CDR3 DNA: TGTGCCAGTAGTCACGGACAGGTGAACACTGAAGCTTTCTTT
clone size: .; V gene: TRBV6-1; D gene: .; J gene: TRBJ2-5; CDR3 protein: CASSKLDRMGETQYF; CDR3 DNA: TGTGCCAGCAGCAAACTGGACAGAATGGGAGAGACCCAGTACTTC
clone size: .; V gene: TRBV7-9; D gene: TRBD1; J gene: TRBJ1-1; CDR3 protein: CASSSGQGATEAFF; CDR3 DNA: TGTGCCAGCAGCTCGGGACAGGGGGCGACTGAAGCTTTCTTT
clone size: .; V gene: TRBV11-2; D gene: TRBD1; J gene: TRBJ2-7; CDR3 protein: CASRAAGGRFYEQYF; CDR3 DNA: TGTGCCAGCAGAGCGGCAGGGGGCCGGTTCTACGAGCAGTACTTC
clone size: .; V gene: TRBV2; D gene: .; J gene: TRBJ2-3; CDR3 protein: CASRRRSTDTQYF; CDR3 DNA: TGTGCCAGCAGGAGGCGGAGCACAGATACGCAGTATTTT
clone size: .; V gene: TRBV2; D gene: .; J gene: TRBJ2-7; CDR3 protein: CASSETGPEQYF; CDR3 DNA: TGTGCCAGCAGTGAAACAGGGCCCGAGCAGTACTTC
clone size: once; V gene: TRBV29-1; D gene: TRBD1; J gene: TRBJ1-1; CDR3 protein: CSAGTGGGTEAFF; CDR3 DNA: TGCAGCGCTGGGACAGGGGGCGGCACTGAAGCTTTCTTT
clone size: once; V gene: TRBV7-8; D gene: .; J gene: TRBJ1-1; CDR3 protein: CASSLGGRTEAFF; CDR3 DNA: TGTGCCAGCAGCTTAGGGGGCCGGACTGAAGCTTTCTTT
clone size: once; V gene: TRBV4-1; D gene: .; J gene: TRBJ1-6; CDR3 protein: CASKPLLQAPVNSPLHF; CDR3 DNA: TGCGCCAGCAAACCTTTACTCCAGGCGCCAGTGAATTCACCCCTCCACTTT
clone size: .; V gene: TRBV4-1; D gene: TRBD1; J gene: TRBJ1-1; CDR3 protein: CASSQTSDRGRQTEAFF; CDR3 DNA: TGCGCCAGCAGCCAAACGAGCGACAGGGGGCGACAGACTGAAGCTTTCTTT
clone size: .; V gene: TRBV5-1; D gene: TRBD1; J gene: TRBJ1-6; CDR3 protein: CASSLGTGVNSPLHF; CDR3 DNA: TGCGCCAGCAGCTTGGGGACAGGGGTAAATTCACCCCTCCACTTT
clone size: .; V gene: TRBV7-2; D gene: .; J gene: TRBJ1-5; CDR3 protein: CASSLGGLGNQPQHF; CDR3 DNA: TGTGCCAGCAGCTTAGGAGGGTTAGGTAATCAGCCCCAGCATTTT